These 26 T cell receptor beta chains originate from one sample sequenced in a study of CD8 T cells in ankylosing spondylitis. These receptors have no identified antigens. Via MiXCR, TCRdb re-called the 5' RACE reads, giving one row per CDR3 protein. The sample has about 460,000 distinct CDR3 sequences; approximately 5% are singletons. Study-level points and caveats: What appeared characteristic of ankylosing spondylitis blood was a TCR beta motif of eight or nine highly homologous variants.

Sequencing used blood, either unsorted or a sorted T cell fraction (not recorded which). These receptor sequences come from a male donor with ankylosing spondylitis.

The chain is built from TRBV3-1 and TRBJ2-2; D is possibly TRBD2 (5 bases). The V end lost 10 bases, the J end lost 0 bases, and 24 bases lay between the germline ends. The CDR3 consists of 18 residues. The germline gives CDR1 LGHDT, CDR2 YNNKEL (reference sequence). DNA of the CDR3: TGTGCCACCTGCCAACCCCCAGGTCGGGGAACGAACACCGGGGAGCTGTTTTTT. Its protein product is CATCQPPGRGTNTGELFF.

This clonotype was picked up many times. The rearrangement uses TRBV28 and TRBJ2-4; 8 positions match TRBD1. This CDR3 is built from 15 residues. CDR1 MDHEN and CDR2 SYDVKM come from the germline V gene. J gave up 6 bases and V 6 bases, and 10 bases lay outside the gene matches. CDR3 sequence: CASSPQGARGNIQYF. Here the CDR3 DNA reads TGTGCCAGCAGCCCCCAGGGGGCGAGAGGAAACATTCAGTACTTC.

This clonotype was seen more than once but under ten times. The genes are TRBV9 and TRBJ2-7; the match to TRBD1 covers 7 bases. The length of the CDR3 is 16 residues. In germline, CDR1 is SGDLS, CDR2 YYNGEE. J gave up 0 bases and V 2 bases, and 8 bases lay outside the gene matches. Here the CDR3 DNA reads TGTGCCAGCAGCGTTAACCGAGGGGGCGCCTCCTACGAGCAGTACTTC. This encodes CASSVNRGGASYEQYF.

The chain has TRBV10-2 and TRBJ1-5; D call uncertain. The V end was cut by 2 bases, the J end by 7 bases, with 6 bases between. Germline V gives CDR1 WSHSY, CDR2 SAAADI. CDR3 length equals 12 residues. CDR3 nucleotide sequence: TGCGCCAGCAGTGAGGTGCCCCAGCCCCAGCATTTT. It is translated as CASSEVPQPQHF.

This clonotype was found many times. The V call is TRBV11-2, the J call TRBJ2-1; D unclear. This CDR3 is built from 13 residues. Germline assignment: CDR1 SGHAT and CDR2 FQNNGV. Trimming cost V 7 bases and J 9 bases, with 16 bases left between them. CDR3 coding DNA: TGTGCCAGCACATCCCTAACCTACGGTGAGCAGTTCTTC. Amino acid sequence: CASTSLTYGEQFF. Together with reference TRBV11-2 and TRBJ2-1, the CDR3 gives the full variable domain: EAGVAQSPRYKIIEKRQSVAFWCNPISGHATLYWYQQILGQGPKLLIQFQNNGVVDDSQLPKDRFSAERLKGVDSTLKIQPAKLEDSAVYLCASTSLTYGEQFFGPGTRLTVL.

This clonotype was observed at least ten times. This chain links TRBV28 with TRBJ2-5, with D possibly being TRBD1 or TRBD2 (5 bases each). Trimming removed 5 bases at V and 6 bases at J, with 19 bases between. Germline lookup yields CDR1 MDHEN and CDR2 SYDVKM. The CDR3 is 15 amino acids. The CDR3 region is CASSQGSGTGKTQYF. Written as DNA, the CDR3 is TGTGCCAGCAGTCAAGGGTCAGGGACGGGGAAGACCCAGTACTTC.

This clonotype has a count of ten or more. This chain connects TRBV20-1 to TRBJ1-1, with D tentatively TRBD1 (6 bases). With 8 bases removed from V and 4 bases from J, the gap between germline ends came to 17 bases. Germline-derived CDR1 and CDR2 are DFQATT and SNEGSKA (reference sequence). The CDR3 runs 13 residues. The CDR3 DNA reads TGCAGTCCCGACTCGCGGGGGCTCACTGAAGCTTTCTTT. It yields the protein CSPDSRGLTEAFF.

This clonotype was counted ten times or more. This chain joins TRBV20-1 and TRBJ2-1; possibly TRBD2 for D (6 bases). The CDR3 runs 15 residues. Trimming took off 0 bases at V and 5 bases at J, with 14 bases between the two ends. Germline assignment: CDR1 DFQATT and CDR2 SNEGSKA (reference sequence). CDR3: CSARDPAGLDNEQFF. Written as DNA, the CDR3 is TGCAGTGCTAGAGATCCTGCGGGACTCGACAATGAGCAGTTCTTC.

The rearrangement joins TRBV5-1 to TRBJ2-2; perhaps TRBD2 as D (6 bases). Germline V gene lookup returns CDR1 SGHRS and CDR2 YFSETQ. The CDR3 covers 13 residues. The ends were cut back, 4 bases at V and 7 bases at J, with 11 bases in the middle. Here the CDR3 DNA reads TGCGCCAGCAGCACGGGACTCCGCGGGGAGCTGTTTTTT. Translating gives CASSTGLRGELFF. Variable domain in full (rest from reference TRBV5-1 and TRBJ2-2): KAGVTQTPRYLIKTRGQQVTLSCSPISGHRSVSWYQQTPGQGLQFLFEYFSETQRNKGNFPGRFSGRQFSNSRSEMNVSTLELGDSALYLCASSTGLRGELFFGEGSRLTVL.

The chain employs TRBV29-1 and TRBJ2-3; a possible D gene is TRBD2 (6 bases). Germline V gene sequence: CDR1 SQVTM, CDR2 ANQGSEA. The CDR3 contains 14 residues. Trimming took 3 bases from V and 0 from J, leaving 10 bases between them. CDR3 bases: TGCAGCGTTGATGGGGGGACTAGCACAGATACGCAGTATTTT. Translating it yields CSVDGGTSTDTQYF.

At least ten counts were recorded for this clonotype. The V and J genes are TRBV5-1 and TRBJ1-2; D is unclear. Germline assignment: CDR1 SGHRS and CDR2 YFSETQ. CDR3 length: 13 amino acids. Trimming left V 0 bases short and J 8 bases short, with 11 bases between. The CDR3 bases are TGCGCCAGCAGCTTGGGATCTCCTTTGGGCTACACCTTC. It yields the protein CASSLGSPLGYTF.

The CDR3 sequence is CASSLSSRNNEQFF. Here the CDR3 DNA reads TGCGCCAGCAGCTTGTCAAGCAGAAACAATGAGCAGTTCTTC. The chain links TRBV5-1 to TRBJ2-1; D is ambiguous. The CDR3 spans 14 residues. V was clipped by 1 base and J by 5 bases, with 10 bases between them. CDR1 and CDR2 (germline): SGHRS, YFSETQ.

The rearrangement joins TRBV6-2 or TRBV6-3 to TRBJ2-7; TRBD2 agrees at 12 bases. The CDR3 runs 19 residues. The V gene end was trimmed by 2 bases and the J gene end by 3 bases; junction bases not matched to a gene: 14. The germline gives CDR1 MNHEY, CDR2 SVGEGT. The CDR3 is CASSYPQPSLAGGLYEQYF. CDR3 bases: TGTGCCAGCAGTTACCCCCAACCTTCACTAGCGGGAGGACTCTACGAGCAGTACTTC.

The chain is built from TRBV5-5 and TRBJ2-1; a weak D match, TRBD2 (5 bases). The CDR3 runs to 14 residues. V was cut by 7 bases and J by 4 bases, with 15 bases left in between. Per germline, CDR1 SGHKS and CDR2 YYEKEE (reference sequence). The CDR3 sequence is CASGPGIDYNEQFF. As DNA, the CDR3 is TGTGCCAGCGGCCCCGGGATCGATTACAATGAGCAGTTCTTC.

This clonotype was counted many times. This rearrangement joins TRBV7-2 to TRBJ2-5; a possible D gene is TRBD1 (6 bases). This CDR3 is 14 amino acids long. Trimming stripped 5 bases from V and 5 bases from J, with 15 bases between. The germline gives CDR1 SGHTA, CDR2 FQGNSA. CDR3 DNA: TGTGCCAGCAGCCCCGAGGGGGTTTCGGAGACCCAGTACTTC. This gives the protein CASSPEGVSETQYF.

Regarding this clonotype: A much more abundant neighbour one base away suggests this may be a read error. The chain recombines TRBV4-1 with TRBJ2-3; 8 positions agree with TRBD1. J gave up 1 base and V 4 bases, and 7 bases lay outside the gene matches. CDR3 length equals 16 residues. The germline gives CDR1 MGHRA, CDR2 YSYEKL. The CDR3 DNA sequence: TGCGCCAGCAGCCGAGTGACAGGGGCCGGCACAGATACGCAGTATTTT. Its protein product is CASSRVTGAGTDTQYF.

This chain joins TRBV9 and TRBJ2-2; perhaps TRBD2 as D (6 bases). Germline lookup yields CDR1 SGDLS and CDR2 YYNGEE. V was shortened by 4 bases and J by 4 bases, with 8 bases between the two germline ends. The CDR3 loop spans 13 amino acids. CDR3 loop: CASSREITGELFF. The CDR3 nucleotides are TGTGCCAGCAGCCGGGAGATCACCGGGGAGCTGTTTTTT.

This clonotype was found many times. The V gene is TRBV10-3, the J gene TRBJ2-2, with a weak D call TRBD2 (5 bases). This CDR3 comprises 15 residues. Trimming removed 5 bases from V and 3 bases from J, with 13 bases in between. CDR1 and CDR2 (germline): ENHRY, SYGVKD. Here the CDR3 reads CAISPRVWDTGELFF. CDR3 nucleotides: TGTGCCATCAGTCCGAGGGTTTGGGACACCGGGGAGCTGTTTTTT.

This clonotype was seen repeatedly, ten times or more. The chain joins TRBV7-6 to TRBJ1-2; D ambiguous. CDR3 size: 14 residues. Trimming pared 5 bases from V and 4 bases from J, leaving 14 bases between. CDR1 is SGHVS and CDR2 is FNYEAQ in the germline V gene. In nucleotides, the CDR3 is TGTGCCAGCAGCCCCGGGGAACGGTTCTATGGCTACACCTTC. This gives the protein CASSPGERFYGYTF.

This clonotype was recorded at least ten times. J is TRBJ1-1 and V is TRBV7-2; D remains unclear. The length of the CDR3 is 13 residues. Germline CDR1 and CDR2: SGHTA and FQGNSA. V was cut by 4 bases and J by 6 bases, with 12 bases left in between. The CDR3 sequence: CASSSPTLPEAFF. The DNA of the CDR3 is TGTGCCAGCAGCTCACCTACACTGCCTGAAGCTTTCTTT. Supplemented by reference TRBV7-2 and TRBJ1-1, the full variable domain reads GAGVSQSPSNKVTEKGKDVELRCDPISGHTALYWYRQSLGQGLEFLIYFQGNSAPDKSGLPSDRFSAERTGGSVSTLTIQRTQQEDSAVYLCASSSPTLPEAFFGQGTRLTVV.

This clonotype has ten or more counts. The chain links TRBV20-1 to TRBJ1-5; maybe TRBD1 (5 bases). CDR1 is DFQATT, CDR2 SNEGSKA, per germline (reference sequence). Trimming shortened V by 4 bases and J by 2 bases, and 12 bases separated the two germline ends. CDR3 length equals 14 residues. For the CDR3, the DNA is TGCAGTGCTACCCAGGGTTTTCGCAATCAGCCCCAGCATTTT. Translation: CSATQGFRNQPQHF.

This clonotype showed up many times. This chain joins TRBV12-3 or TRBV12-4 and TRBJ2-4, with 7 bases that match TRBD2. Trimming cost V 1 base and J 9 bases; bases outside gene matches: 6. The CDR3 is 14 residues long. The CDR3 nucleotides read TGTGCCAGCAGTTTAGTTGCCTCGGGGGGCATTCAGTACTTC. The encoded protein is CASSLVASGGIQYF.

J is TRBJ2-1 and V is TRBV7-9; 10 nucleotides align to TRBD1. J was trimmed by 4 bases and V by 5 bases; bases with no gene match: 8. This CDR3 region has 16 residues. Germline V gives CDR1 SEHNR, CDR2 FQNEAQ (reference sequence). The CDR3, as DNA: TGTGCCAGCAGCCTTCTTCCGGGACAGGGGTACAATGAGCAGTTCTTC. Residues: CASSLLPGQGYNEQFF.

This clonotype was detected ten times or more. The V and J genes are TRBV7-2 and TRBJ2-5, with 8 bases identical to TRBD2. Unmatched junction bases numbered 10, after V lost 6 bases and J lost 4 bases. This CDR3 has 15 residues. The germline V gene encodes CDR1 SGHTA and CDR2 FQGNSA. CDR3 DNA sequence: TGTGCCAGCAGTCATGTTAGCGGGGTCCGAGAGACCCAGTACTTC. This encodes CASSHVSGVRETQYF. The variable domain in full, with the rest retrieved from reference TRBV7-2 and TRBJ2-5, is GAGVSQSPSNKVTEKGKDVELRCDPISGHTALYWYRQSLGQGLEFLIYFQGNSAPDKSGLPSDRFSAERTGGSVSTLTIQRTQQEDSAVYLCASSHVSGVRETQYFGPGTRLLVL.

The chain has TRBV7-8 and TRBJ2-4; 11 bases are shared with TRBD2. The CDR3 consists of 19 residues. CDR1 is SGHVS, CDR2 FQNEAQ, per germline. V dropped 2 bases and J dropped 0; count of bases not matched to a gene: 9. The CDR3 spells CASSLFRLAGGLAKNIQYF. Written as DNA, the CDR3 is TGTGCCAGCAGCTTATTTAGGCTAGCGGGGGGTTTAGCCAAAAACATTCAGTACTTC.

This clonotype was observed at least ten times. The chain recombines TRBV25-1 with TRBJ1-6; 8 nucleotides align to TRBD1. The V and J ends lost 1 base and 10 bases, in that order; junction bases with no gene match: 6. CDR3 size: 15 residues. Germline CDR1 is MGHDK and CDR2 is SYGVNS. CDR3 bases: TGTGCCAGCAGTGAATCTCAAGGACAGGGCTCACCCCTCCACTTT. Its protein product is CASSESQGQGSPLHF.